The 3 T cell receptor beta chains below were found in one sample sequenced in a study of blood T cell repertoires in COVID-19. Here immunoSEQ multiplex PCR was the method, and the copy in TCRdb shows in-frame clones only, minus some. The sample includes more than 110,000 clones, more than 85% of them seen just once. Sequencing was carried out using peripheral blood. These receptors were obtained from a human donor in a cohort sampled during active COVID-19.

The CDR3 is CASRLGLQNTEAFF. CDR3 nucleotide sequence: TGCGCCAGCAGACTGGGACTTCAGAACACTGAAGCTTTCTTT. V usage is TRBV5-1 and J usage is TRBJ1-1; the D gene is possibly TRBD1 (5 bases). Trimming removed 5 bases from V and 1 base from J, with 12 bases in between. The germline CDR1 and CDR2 sequences are SGHRS and YFSETQ. The CDR3 covers 14 residues.

This sequence joins TRBV27 and TRBJ1-1, with D perhaps TRBD1 (6 bases). V shed 5 bases and J shed 9 bases, with 16 bases lying between them. Germline values: CDR1 MNHEY, CDR2 SMNVEV (reference sequence). This CDR3 contains 13 residues. The CDR3 bases are TGTGCCAGCAGTCCTCACAGGGTACAAAAAGCTTTCTTT. Protein: CASSPHRVQKAFF.

The chain joins TRBV20-1 to TRBJ2-7; D is possibly TRBD1 (5 bases). The CDR3 has 11 residues. The V end lost 5 bases, the J end lost 4 bases, and 9 bases lay between the germline ends. CDR1 is DFQATT, CDR2 SNEGSKA, per germline (reference sequence). The CDR3 DNA sequence: TGCAGTGCTCCCGCAGGGTACGAGCAGTACTTC. This translates into CSAPAGYEQYF.